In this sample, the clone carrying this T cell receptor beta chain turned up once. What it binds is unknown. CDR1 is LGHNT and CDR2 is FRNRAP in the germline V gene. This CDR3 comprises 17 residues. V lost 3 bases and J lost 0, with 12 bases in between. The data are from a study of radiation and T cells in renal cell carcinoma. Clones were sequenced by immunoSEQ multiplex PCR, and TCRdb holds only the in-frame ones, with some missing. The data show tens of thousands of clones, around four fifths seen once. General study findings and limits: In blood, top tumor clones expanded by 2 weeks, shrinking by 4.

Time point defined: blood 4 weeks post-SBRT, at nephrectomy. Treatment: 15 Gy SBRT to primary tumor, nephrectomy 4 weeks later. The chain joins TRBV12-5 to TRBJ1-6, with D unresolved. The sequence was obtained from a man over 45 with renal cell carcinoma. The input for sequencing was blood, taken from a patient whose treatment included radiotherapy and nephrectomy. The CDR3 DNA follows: TGTGCTAGTGGTTTCTACAGCCGGAGCTCCTATAATTCACCCCTCCACTTT. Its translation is CASGFYSRSSYNSPLHF.